This T cell receptor beta chain is from a study of T cell repertoires in cytomegalovirus infection. Across the study: Researchers turned to recently identified HLA-C-restricted CMV epitopes as well as well-studied HLA-B-restricted ones. In public TCR beta signatures, there were indications of both CMV infection and matching HLA type.

TCRdb itself ran the reads through MiXCR, one entry per CDR3 protein. Of about a million distinct CDR3 sequences in the sample, approximately 32% are singletons; the top ten hold roughly 13%. General study findings and limits: The response measured ex vivo was dominated by TCR beta clonotypes (HLA-C-restricted and CMV-specific). Totalled public TCR beta family frequency picked out people who carried CMV plus the relevant HLA.

Trimming removed 0 bases from V and 1 base from J; junction bases left unmatched: 20. The CDR3 has 22 amino acids. Germline V gene sequence: CDR1 ENHRY, CDR2 SYGVKD. Note on this clonotype: Its antigen remains unknown.

This chain connects TRBV10-3 to TRBJ2-3; 9 bases align to TRBD2. The material sequenced was cultured CD8+ T cells from PBMCs, taken from culture after CMV antigen stimulation. This clonotype was sampled from a human donor in good health (CMV status not recorded). Some clones in this sample may be carry-over from other donors' samples. CDR3 sequence: CAISESFPGLAEGAWGTDTQYF. In DNA form, the CDR3 reads TGTGCCATCAGTGAGTCATTCCCGGGACTAGCAGAGGGGGCCTGGGGCACAGATACGCAGTATTTT.